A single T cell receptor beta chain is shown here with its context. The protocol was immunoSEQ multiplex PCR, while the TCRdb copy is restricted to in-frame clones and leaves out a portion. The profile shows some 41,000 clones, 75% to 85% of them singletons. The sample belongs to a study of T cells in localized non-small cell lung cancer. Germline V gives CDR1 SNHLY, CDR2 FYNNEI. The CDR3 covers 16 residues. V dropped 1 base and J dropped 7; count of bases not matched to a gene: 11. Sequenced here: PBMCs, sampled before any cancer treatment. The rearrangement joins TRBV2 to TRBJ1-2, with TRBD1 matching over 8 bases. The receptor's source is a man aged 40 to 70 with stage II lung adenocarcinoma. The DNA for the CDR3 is TGTGCCAGCAGTGAAGTATTGGCAGGGGGCGCGGGTGGCTACACCTTC. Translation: CASSEVLAGGAGGYTF.